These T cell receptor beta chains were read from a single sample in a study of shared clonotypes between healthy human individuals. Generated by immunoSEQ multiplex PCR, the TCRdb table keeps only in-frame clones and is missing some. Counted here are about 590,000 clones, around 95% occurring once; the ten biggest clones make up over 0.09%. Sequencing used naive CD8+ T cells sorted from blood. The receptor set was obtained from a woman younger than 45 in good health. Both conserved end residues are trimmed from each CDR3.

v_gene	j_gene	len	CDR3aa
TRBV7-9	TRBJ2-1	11	ASSLVQHNEQF
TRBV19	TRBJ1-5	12	ASSIDAADQPQH
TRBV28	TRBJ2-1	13	ASSLRGTHYNEQF
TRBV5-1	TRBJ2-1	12	ASSLSGEGIEQF
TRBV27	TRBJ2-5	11	ASSLGPVGTQY
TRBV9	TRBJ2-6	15	ASSLATGLGGANVLT
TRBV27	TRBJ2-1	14	ASSLWGSGNYNEQF
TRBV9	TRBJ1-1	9	ASSGTGEAF
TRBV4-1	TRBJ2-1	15	ASSQFTAGGPSNEQF
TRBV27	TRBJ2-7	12	ASSPGTASYEQY
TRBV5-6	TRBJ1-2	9	ASSLGYGYT
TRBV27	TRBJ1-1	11	ASSLSMNTEAF
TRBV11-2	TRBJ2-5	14	ASSINSGVAEETQY
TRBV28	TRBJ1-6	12	ASTFEGPYSPLH
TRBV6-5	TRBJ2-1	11	ASSFVSGSEQF
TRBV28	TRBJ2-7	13	ASSLTRGTGREQY
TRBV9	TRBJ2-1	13	ASSLRDTRGVEQF
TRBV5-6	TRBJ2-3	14	ASSPTSGGLTDTQY
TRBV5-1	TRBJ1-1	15	ASSLVGVTGWGTEAF
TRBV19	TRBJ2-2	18	ASSLGFGLAGVLDTGELF
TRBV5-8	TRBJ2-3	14	ASSLVAGQGTDTQY
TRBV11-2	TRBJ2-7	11	ASSLGQKYEQY
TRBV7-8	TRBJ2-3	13	ASNVGQGVTDTQY
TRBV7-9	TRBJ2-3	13	ASSLTSWAADTQY
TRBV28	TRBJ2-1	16	ASSSSREGPPGHNEQF
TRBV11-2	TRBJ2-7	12	ASSLVASRYEQY
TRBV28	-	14	ASSLYDRAPSYEQY
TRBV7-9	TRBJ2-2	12	ASTPGQGVRELF
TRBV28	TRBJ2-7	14	ASSSPSLGTGGEQY
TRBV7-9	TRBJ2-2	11	ATDRTGTGELF
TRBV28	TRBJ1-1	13	ASSRQTGVNTEAF
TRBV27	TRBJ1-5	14	ASSLGTGGTNQPQH
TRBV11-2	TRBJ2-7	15	ASSSPWGRGGSDEQY
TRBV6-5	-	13	ASSPGVGLVYEQY
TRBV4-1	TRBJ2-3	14	ASSQDEDRGTDTQY
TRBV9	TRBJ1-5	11	ASSRTGSQPQH
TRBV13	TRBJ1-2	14	ASSRKGTENNYGYT
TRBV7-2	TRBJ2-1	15	ASSLAPFAESYNEQF
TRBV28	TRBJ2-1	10	ASSLEWNEQF
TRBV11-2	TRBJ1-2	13	ASSLGGGTLDGYT
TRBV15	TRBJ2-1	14	ATSGKLAGVHNEQF
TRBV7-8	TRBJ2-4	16	ASSPGLLPDYLKNIQY
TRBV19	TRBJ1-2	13	ASSIDGFGKNGYT
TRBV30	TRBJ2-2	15	AWSAPPEQVVAGELF
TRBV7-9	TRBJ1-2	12	ASSFGQGAKGYT
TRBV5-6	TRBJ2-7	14	ASSLTGGRMGYEQY
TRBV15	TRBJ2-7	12	ATSSRQGGIEQY
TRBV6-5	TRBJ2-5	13	ASSYRTGGGETQY
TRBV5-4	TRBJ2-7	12	ASSPGLAVYEQY